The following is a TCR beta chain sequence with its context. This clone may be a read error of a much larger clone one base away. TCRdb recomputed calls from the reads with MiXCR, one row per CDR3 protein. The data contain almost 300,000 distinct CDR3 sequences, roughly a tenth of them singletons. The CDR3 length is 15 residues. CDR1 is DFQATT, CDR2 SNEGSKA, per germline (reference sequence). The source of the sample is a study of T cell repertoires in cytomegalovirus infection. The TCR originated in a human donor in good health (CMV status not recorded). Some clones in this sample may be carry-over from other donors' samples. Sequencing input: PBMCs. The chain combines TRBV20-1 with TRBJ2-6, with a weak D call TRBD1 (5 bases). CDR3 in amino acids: CSARDSNSGANVRTF. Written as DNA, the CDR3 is TGCAGTGCTAGAGATAGCAACTCTGGGGCCAACGTCCGGACTTTC.